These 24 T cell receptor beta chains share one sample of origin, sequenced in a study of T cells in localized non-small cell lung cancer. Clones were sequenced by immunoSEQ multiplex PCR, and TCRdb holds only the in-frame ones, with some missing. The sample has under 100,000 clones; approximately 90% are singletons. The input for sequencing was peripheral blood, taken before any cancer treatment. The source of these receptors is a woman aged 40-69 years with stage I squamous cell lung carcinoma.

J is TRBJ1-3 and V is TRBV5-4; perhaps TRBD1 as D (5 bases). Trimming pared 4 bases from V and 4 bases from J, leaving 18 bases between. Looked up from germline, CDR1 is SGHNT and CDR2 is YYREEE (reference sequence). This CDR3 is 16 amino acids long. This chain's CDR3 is CASSPSPGRLGNTIYF. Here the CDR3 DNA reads TGTGCCAGCAGCCCGTCCCCAGGGAGACTCGGAAACACCATATATTTT.

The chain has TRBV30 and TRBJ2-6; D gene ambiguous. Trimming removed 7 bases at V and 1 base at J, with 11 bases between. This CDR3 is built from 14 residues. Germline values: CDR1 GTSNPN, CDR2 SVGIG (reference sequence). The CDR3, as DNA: TGTGCCTACCCCCCCAATTCTGGGGCCAACGTCCTGACTTTC. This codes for CAYPPNSGANVLTF.

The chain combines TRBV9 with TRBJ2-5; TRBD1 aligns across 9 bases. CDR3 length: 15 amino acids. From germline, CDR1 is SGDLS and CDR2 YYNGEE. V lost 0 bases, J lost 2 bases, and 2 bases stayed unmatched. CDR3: CASSVGGTGQETQYF. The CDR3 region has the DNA TGTGCCAGCAGCGTAGGGGGGACAGGGCAAGAGACCCAGTACTTC. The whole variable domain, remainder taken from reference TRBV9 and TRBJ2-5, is DSGVTQTPKHLITATGQRVTLRCSPRSGDLSVYWYQQSLDQGLQFLIQYYNGEERAKGNILERFSAQQFPDLHSELNLSSLELGDSALYFCASSVGGTGQETQYFGPGTRLLVL.

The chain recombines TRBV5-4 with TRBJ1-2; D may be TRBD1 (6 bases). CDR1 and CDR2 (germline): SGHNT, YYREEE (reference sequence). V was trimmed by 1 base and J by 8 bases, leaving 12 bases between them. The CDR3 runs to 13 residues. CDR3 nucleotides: TGTGCCAGCAGCTTGTCACAGGGCGAAGGCTACACCTTC. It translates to CASSLSQGEGYTF.

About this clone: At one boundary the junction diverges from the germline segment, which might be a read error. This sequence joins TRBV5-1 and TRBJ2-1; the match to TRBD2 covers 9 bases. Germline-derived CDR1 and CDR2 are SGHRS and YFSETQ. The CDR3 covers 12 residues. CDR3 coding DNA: TGCGCCAGCAGCTTGGAAGCTAGCGGGGTGATCTTC. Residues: CASSLEASGVIF.

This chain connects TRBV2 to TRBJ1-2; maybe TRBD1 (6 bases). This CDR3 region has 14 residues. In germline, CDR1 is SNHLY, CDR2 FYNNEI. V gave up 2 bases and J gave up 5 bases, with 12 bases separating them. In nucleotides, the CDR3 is TGTGCCAGCAGTGAACTTGGGGGCTGGTATGGCTACACCTTC. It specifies CASSELGGWYGYTF.

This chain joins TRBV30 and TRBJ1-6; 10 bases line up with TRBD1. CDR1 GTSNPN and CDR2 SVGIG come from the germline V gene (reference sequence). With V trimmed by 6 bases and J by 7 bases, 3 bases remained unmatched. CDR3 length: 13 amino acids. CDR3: CACLGQGNSPLHF. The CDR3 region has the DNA TGTGCCTGTCTGGGACAGGGGAATTCACCCCTCCACTTT.

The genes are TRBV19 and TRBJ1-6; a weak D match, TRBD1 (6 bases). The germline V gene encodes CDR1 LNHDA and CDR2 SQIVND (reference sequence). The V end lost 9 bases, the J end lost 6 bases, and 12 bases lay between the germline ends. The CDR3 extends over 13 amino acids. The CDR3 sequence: CASRTALNSPLHF. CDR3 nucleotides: TGTGCCAGCCGGACAGCCCTTAATTCACCCCTCCACTTT.

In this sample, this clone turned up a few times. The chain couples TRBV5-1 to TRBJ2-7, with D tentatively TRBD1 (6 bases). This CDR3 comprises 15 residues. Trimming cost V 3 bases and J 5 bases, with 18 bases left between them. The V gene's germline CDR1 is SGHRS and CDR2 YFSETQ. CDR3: CASSSSGTPLDEQYF. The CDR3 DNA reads TGCGCCAGCAGCTCTTCCGGGACACCGCTCGACGAGCAGTACTTC.

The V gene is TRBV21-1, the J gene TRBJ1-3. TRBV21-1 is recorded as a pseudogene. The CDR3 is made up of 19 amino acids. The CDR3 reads CASSKLGTSEISSGNTIYF. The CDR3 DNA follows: TGTGCCAGCAGCAAATTGGGGACGTCGGAAATCAGCTCTGGAAACACCATATATTTT.

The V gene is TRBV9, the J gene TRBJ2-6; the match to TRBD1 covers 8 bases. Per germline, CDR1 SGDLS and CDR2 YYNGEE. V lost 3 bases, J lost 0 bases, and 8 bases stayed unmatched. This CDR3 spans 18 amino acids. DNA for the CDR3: TGTGCCAGCAGCGCCAGGGGACAGGCAGGCTCTGGGGCCAACGTCCTGACTTTC. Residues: CASSARGQAGSGANVLTF.

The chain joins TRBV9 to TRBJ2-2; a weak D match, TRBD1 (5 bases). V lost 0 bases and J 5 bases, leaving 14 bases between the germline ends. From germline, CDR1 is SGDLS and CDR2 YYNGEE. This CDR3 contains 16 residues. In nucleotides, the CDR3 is TGTGCCAGCAGCGTAGCCCAGACAGCTAGTACCGGGGAGCTGTTTTTT. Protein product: CASSVAQTASTGELFF.

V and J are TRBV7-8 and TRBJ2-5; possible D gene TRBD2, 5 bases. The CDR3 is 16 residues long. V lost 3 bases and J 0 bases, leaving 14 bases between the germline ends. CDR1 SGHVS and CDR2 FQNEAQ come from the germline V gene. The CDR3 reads CASSFRSPGDQETQYF. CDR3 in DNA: TGTGCCAGCAGCTTCAGATCCCCCGGGGACCAAGAGACCCAGTACTTC.

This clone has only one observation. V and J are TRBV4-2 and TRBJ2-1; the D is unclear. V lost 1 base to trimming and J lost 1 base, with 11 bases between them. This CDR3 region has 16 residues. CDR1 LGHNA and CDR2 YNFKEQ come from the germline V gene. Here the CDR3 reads CASSQGATPSYNEQFF. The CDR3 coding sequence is TGTGCCAGCAGCCAAGGGGCAACCCCATCCTACAATGAGCAGTTCTTC.

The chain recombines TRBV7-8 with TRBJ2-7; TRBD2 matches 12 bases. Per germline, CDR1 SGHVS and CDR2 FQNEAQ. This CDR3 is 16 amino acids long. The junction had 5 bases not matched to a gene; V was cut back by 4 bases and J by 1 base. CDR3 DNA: TGTGCCAGCAGCTCAGGAGGGACTAGCGGGTCCTACGAGCAGTACTTC. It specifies CASSSGGTSGSYEQYF.

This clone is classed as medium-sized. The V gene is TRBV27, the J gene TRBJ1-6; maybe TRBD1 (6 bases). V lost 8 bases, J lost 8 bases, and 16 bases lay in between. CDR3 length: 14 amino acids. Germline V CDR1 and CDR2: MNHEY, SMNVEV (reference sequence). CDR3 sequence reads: CASRKLGGDSPLHF. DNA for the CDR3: TGTGCCAGCCGAAAACTAGGGGGAGATTCACCCCTCCACTTT.

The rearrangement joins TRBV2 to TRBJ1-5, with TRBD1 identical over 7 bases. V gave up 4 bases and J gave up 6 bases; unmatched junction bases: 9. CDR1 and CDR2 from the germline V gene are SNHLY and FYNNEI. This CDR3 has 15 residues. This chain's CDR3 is CASSVGKGAGQPQHF. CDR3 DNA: TGTGCCAGCAGTGTAGGTAAGGGGGCCGGTCAGCCCCAGCATTTT.

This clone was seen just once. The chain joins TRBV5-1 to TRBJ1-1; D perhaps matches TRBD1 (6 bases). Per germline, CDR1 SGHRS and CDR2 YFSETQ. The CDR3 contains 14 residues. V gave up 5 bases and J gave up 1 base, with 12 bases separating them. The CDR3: CASRGGGPNTEAFF. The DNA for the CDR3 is TGCGCCAGCAGGGGAGGGGGGCCGAACACTGAAGCTTTCTTT.

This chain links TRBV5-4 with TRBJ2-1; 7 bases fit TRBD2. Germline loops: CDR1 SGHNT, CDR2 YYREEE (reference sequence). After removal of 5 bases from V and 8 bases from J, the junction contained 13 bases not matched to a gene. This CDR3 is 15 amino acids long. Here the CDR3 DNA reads TGTGCCAGCAGTACAGCGGGGAGGAGGGGAGATGAGCAGTTCTTC. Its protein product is CASSTAGRRGDEQFF.

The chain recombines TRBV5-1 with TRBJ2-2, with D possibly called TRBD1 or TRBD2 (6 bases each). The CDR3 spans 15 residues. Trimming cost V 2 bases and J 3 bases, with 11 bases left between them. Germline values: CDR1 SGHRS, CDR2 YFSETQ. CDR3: CASSLGGQYTGELFF. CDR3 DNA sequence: TGCGCCAGCAGCTTAGGGGGGCAATACACCGGGGAGCTGTTTTTT.

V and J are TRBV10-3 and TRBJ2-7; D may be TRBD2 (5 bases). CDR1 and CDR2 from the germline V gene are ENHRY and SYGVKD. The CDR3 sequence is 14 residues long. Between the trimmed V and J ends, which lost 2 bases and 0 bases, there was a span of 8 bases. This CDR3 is CAISEGRVSYEQYF. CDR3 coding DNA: TGTGCCATCAGTGAGGGGAGAGTCTCCTACGAGCAGTACTTC.

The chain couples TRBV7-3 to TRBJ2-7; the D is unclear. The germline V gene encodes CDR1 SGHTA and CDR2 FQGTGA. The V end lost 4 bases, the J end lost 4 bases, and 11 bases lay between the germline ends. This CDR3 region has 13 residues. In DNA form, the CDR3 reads TGTGCCAGCAGCTACGCTTCAGGATACGAGCAGTACTTC. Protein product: CASSYASGYEQYF.

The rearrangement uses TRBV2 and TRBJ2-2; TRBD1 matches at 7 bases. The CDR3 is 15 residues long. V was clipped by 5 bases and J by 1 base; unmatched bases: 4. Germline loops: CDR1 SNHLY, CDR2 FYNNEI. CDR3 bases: TGTGCCAGCAGTCCCCGGACAGGGAACACCGGGGAGCTGTTTTTT. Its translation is CASSPRTGNTGELFF. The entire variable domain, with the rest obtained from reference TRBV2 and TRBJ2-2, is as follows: EPEVTQTPSHQVTQMGQEVILRCVPISNHLYFYWYRQILGQKVEFLVSFYNNEISEKSEIFDDQFSVERPDGSNFTLKIRSTKLEDSAMYFCASSPRTGNTGELFFGEGSRLTVL.

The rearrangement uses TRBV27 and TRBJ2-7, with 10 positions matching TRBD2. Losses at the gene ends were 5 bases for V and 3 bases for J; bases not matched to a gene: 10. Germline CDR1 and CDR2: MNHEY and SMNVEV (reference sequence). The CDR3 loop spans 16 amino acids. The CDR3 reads CASSPGGAGGFYEQYF. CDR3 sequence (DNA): TGTGCCAGCAGTCCTGGCGGAGCGGGGGGGTTCTACGAGCAGTACTTC.